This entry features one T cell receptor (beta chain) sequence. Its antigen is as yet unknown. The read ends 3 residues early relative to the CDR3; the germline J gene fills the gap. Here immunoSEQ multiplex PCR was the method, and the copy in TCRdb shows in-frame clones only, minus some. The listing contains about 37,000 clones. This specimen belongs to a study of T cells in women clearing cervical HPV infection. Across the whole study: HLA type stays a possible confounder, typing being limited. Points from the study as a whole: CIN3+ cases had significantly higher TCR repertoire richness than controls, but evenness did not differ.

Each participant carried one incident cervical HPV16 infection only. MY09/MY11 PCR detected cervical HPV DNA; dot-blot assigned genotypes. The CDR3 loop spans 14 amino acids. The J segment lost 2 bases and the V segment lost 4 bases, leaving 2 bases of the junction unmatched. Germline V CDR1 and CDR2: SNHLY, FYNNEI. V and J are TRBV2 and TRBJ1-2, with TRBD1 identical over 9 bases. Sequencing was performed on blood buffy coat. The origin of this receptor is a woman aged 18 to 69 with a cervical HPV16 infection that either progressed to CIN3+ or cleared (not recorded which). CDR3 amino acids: CASSAGTGNYGYTF. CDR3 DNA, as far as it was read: TGTGCCAGCAGTGCCGGGACAGGGAACTATGGC.